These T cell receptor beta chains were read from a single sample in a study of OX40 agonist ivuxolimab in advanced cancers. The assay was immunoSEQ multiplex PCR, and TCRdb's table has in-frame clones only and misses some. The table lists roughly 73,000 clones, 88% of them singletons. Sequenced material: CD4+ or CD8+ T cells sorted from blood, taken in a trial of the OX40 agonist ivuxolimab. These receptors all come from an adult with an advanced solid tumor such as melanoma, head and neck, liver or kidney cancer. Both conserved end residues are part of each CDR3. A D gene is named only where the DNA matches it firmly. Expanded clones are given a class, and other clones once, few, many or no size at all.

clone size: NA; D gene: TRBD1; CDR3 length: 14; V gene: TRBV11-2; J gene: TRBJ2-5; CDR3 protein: CASSWDRGQETQYF; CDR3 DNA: TGTGCCAGCAGCTGGGACAGAGGCCAAGAGACCCAGTACTTC
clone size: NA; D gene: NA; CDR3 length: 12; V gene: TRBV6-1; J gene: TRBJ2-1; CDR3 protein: CASRTHPNEQFF; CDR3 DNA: TGTGCCAGCAGAACTCACCCCAATGAGCAGTTCTTC
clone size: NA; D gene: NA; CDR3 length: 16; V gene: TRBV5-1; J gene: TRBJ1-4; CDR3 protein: CASSLAGATSNEKLFF; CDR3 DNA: TGCGCCAGCAGCTTGGCAGGGGCCACCTCTAATGAAAAACTGTTTTTT
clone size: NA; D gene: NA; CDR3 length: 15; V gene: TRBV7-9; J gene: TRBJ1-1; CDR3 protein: CASSPLGGVLTEAFF; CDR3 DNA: TGTGCCAGCAGCCCACTCGGAGGGGTCCTGACTGAAGCTTTCTTT
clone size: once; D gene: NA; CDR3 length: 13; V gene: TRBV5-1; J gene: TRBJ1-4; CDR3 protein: CASGMGGEEKLFF; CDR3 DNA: TGCGCCAGCGGGATGGGGGGAGAAGAAAAACTGTTTTTT
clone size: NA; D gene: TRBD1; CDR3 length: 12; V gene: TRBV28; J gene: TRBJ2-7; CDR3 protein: CASRTGDYEQYF; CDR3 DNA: TGTGCCAGTAGGACAGGGGACTACGAGCAGTACTTC
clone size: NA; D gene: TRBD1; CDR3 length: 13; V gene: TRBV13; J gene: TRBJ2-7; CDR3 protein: CASSRDRDYEQYF; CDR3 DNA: TGTGCCAGCAGCCGGGACAGGGATTACGAGCAGTACTTC
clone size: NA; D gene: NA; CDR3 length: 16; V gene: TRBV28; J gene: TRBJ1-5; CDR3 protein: CASSLSQGVSNQPQHF; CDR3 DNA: TGTGCCAGCAGTTTATCCCAAGGGGTTAGCAATCAGCCCCAGCATTTT
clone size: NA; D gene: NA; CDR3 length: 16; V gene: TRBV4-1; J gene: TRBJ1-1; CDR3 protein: CASSPQTGASGTEAFF; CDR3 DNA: TGCGCCAGCAGCCCCCAAACGGGGGCCTCGGGGACTGAAGCTTTCTTT
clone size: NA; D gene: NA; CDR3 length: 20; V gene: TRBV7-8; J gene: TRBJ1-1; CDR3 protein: CASSLVGVWGTRDPLIEAFF; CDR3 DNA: TGTGCCAGCAGCTTAGTCGGGGTGTGGGGGACCAGGGACCCTCTCATTGAAGCTTTCTTT
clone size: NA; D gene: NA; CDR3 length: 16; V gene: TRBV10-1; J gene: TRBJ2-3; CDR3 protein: CASSLFTGSRTDTQYF; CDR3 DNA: TGCGCCAGCAGTCTTTTCACAGGGTCGCGCACAGATACGCAGTATTTT
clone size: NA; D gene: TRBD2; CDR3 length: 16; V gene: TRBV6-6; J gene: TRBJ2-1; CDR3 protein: CASSYPGTSGYNEQFF; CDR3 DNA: TGTGCCAGCAGTTACCCCGGGACTAGCGGCTACAATGAGCAGTTCTTC
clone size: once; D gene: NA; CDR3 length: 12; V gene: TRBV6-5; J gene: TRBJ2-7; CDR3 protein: CASRNAGDEQYF; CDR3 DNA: TGTGCCAGCAGGAACGCAGGGGACGAGCAGTACTTC
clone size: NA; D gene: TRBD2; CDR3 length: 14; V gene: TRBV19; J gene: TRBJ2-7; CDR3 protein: CASSTSGASYEQYF; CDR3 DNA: TGTGCCAGCTCGACTAGCGGGGCTTCCTACGAGCAGTACTTC
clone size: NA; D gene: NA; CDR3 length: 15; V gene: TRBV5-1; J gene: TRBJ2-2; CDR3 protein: CASSLAGENTGELFF; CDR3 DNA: TGCGCCAGCAGCTTGGCAGGGGAGAACACCGGGGAGCTGTTTTTT
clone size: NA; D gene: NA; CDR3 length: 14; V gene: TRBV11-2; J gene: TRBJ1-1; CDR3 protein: CASRMFRGGPEAFF; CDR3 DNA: TGTGCCAGCAGGATGTTCAGGGGCGGCCCTGAAGCTTTCTTT